These 24 T cell receptor beta chains originate from one sample sequenced in a study of long-term antiretroviral therapy in people with HIV (dated by TCRdb to the early 2020s). Sequencing of the TRB variable region was done with the immunoSEQ hsTCRB v3.0 assay at survey level resolution. TCRdb took over this immuneACCESS table, retaining in-frame rearrangements with V and J assigned. Such tables are incomplete; in checked studies, under half of the missing clones stem from an unresolved V gene, and the remainder is unexplained. Within this sample are approximately 35,000 clones, with around 94% of them counted one time only. The top ten clonotypes cover 3.6% of the sample. This specimen was unsorted PBMCs, taken 4.1 years after starting antiretroviral therapy. Receptors were obtained from a woman between 50 and 59 years old with HIV.

The V gene is TRBV9, the J gene TRBJ2-3; D may be TRBD1 or TRBD2 (5 bases each). Trimming took 0 bases from V and 4 from J, leaving 9 bases between them. Germline-derived CDR1 and CDR2 are SGDLS and YYNGEE. The CDR3 consists of 14 residues. In nucleotides, the CDR3 is TGTGCCAGCAGCGTAGGGGGGTACGCAGATACGCAGTATTTT. It specifies CASSVGGYADTQYF. The entire variable domain, with the rest obtained from reference TRBV9 and TRBJ2-3, is as follows: DSGVTQTPKHLITATGQRVTLRCSPRSGDLSVYWYQQSLDQGLQFLIQYYNGEERAKGNILERFSAQQFPDLHSELNLSSLELGDSALYFCASSVGGYADTQYFGPGTRLTVL.

The V gene is TRBV11-1, the J gene TRBJ2-2, with TRBD1 identical over 9 bases. The V gene end was trimmed by 6 bases and the J gene end by 3 bases; junction bases not matched to a gene: 5. The CDR3 contains 15 residues. Per the germline V gene, CDR1 is SGHAT and CDR2 is FQDESV (reference sequence). The CDR3 DNA reads TGTGCCAGCAGGGACCGGGACAGGGACACCGGGGAGCTGTTTTTT. Amino acids: CASRDRDRDTGELFF.

The V call is TRBV25-1, the J call TRBJ2-7; D unclear. With 2 bases removed from V and 0 bases from J, the gap between germline ends came to 11 bases. Looked up from germline, CDR1 is MGHDK and CDR2 is SYGVNS. This CDR3 spans 15 amino acids. This CDR3 is CASSEGGRSSYEQYF. CDR3 coding DNA: TGTGCCAGCAGTGAAGGCGGAAGATCCTCCTACGAGCAGTACTTC.

The chain is built from TRBV30 and TRBJ1-2; possible D gene TRBD1, 5 bases. From germline, CDR1 is GTSNPN and CDR2 SVGIG (reference sequence). V lost 0 bases, J lost 2 bases, and 7 bases lay in between. The CDR3 consists of 13 residues. The CDR3 sequence is CAWSVAGNYGYTF. The CDR3 DNA sequence: TGTGCCTGGAGTGTGGCAGGGAACTATGGCTACACCTTC.

The chain links TRBV6-5 to TRBJ2-3; 11 positions match TRBD2. Germline assignment: CDR1 MNHEY and CDR2 SVGAGI. The CDR3 has 16 amino acids. After removal of 4 bases from V and 2 bases from J, the junction contained 5 bases not matched to a gene. CDR3 bases: TGTGCCAGCAGTTTGGGACTAGCGGACGACACAGATACGCAGTATTTT. This translates into CASSLGLADDTDTQYF.

V usage is TRBV4-1 and J usage is TRBJ1-4, with D unresolved. Trimming removed 3 bases from V and 0 bases from J, with 11 bases in between. The CDR3 has 16 amino acids. Germline V gene data show CDR1 as MGHRA and CDR2 as YSYEKL. In nucleotides, the CDR3 is TGCGCCAGCAGCCAGGGCAGGCCCGCAACTAATGAAAAACTGTTTTTT. This codes for CASSQGRPATNEKLFF.

V gene TRBV7-3 combines with J gene TRBJ2-1; 7 nucleotides agree with TRBD2. The V and J ends lost 0 bases and 2 bases, in that order; junction bases with no gene match: 1. CDR3 size: 15 residues. In germline, CDR1 is SGHTA, CDR2 FQGTGA. The CDR3 here is CASSLTGGTYNEQFF. Here the CDR3 DNA reads TGTGCCAGCAGCTTAACGGGGGGGACCTACAATGAGCAGTTCTTC.

This clone was observed a single time. The chain uses TRBV18 and TRBJ2-3; D is uncertain. In germline, CDR1 is KGHSH, CDR2 LQKENI. Deletions cut 0 bases from V and 2 bases from J, with 9 bases between. This CDR3 is 15 amino acids long. The CDR3 is CASSPPSQVTDTQYF. CDR3 DNA: TGTGCCAGCTCACCACCGTCCCAGGTCACAGATACGCAGTATTTT. Full variable domain (remainder filled in from reference TRBV18 and TRBJ2-3): NAGVMQNPRHLVRRRGQEARLRCSPMKGHSHVYWYRQLPEEGLKFMVYLQKENIIDESGMPKERFSAEFPKEGPSILRIQQVVRGDSAAYFCASSPPSQVTDTQYFGPGTRLTVL.

The J gene is TRBJ2-7, the V gene TRBV6-5; D unclear. This CDR3 is 14 amino acids long. The V and J ends lost 4 bases and 3 bases respectively, with 13 bases between them. Germline assignment: CDR1 MNHEY and CDR2 SVGAGI. This CDR3 reads CASSSRTNHYEQYF. The CDR3 DNA reads TGTGCCAGCAGTTCGAGGACCAACCACTACGAGCAGTACTTC.

V gene TRBV9 combines with J gene TRBJ1-1, with D unresolved. The V gene lost 4 bases and the J gene lost 6 bases, with 19 bases spanning the gap. Germline CDR1 and CDR2: SGDLS and YYNGEE. CDR3 size: 15 residues. CDR3 region: CASSNIIQVVPEAFF. Written as DNA, the CDR3 is TGTGCCAGCAGCAACATTATTCAGGTGGTCCCTGAAGCTTTCTTT.

The sample holds a few counts of this clone. The chain carries TRBV18 and TRBJ1-6, with D possibly TRBD1 on 6 matching bases. Per the germline V gene, CDR1 is KGHSH and CDR2 is LQKENI. This CDR3 region has 15 residues. Deletions cut 2 bases from V and 7 bases from J, with 12 bases between. The CDR3 is CASSPGQHLNSPLHF. The CDR3 nucleotides read TGTGCCAGCTCACCAGGACAGCATTTGAATTCACCCCTCCACTTT.

This chain uses TRBV30 with TRBJ2-5; a possible D gene is TRBD1 (6 bases). The germline gives CDR1 GTSNPN, CDR2 SVGIG (reference sequence). Between the trimmed V and J ends, which lost 5 bases and 2 bases, there was a span of 12 bases. This CDR3 contains 13 residues. The CDR3 loop reads CAWGGQRQETQYF. CDR3 bases: TGTGCCTGGGGAGGACAGCGGCAAGAGACCCAGTACTTC.

This chain links TRBV7-2 with TRBJ1-1; no clear D. Germline lookup yields CDR1 SGHTA and CDR2 FQGNSA. The CDR3 has 13 residues. V dropped 8 bases and J dropped 8 bases, with 18 bases sitting between them. The CDR3 nucleotides are TGTGCCAGCCTACAAACTGAATTCCGAGAAGCTTTCTTT. Encoded protein: CASLQTEFREAFF.

The rearrangement links TRBV19 to TRBJ1-3, with 8 bases lining up with TRBD1. The CDR3 runs to 14 residues. The trim removed 2 bases at V and 4 bases at J, leaving 1 base unmatched. The germline gives CDR1 LNHDA, CDR2 SQIVND (reference sequence). The CDR3 is CASSIQGAGNTIYF. CDR3 DNA sequence: TGTGCCAGTAGTATACAGGGGGCAGGAAACACCATATATTTT.

The chain is built from TRBV29-1 and TRBJ2-5; tentatively, D is TRBD1 (5 bases). This CDR3 spans 13 amino acids. V shed 5 bases and J shed 1 base, with 11 bases lying between them. Germline V lookup: CDR1 SQVTM, CDR2 ANQGSEA. Here the CDR3 reads CSVLSDSQETQYF. CDR3 nucleotides: TGCAGCGTTCTAAGTGACAGCCAAGAGACCCAGTACTTC.

The V gene is TRBV10-1, the J gene TRBJ1-5; a weak D match, TRBD1 (5 bases). V lost 4 bases to trimming and J lost 0 bases, with 19 bases between them. CDR1 is WNHNN, CDR2 SYGVQD, per germline (reference sequence). The CDR3 sequence is 18 residues long. The CDR3 protein is CASSGRTLGGYSNQPQHF. Written as DNA, the CDR3 is TGCGCCAGCAGTGGGCGGACACTTGGAGGCTATAGCAATCAGCCCCAGCATTTT.

The V gene is TRBV7-6, the J gene TRBJ2-2, with D uncertain. The germline CDR1 and CDR2 sequences are SGHVS and FNYEAQ. The CDR3 is 13 amino acids. V shed 1 base and J shed 3 bases, with 3 bases lying between them. In DNA form, the CDR3 reads TGTGCCAGCAGCTTAGATTACACCGGGGAGCTGTTTTTT. Translated, it gives CASSLDYTGELFF. The entire variable domain, with the rest obtained from reference TRBV7-6 and TRBJ2-2, is as follows: GAGVSQSPRYKVTKRGQDVALRCDPISGHVSLYWYRQALGQGPEFLTYFNYEAQQDKSGLPNDRFSAERPEGSISTLTIQRTEQRDSAMYRCASSLDYTGELFFGEGSRLTVL.

This clone appeared a single time. The genes are TRBV27 and TRBJ1-1; no clear D gene. Germline V gene data show CDR1 as MNHEY and CDR2 as SMNVEV (reference sequence). The V and J ends lost 0 bases and 6 bases respectively, with 11 bases between them. The CDR3 length is 14 residues. The CDR3 protein is CASSLSIVLSEAFF. The CDR3 region has the DNA TGTGCCAGCAGTTTATCAATCGTTCTGTCTGAAGCTTTCTTT.

V is TRBV29-1 and J is TRBJ1-2; D possibly corresponds to TRBD1 (6 bases). CDR1 SQVTM and CDR2 ANQGSEA come from the germline V gene. Between the trimmed V and J ends, which lost 4 bases and 2 bases, there was a span of 14 bases. The CDR3 sequence is 14 residues long. CDR3: CSVGGGRGNYGYTF. CDR3 coding DNA: TGCAGCGTTGGGGGGGGCAGGGGAAACTATGGCTACACCTTC.

This clone was detected only a few times. This chain links TRBV7-6 with TRBJ2-1, with 11 bases identical to TRBD2. The ends lost 2 bases at V and 0 bases at J; junction bases unmatched: 3. This CDR3 region has 17 residues. The germline gives CDR1 SGHVS, CDR2 FNYEAQ. CDR3 DNA sequence: TGTGCCAGCAGCTTAAAGCTAGCGGGGGGCTCCTACAATGAGCAGTTCTTC. As protein: CASSLKLAGGSYNEQFF.

This clone was counted between two and nine times. This chain connects TRBV5-1 to TRBJ2-2; maybe TRBD1 (5 bases). The CDR3 sequence is 15 residues long. CDR1 and CDR2 (germline): SGHRS, YFSETQ. Trimming took off 4 bases at V and 1 base at J, with 11 bases between the two ends. The CDR3 sequence: CASSLGQGNTGELFF. CDR3 nucleotide sequence: TGCGCCAGCAGCCTCGGGCAGGGGAACACCGGGGAGCTGTTTTTT.

This chain uses TRBV30 with TRBJ1-1; 9 bases match TRBD1. Germline CDR1 is GTSNPN and CDR2 is SVGIG (reference sequence). This CDR3 region has 16 residues. V lost 2 bases, J lost 0 bases, and 7 bases stayed unmatched. CDR3 residues: CAWSPDRGRMNTEAFF. In DNA form, the CDR3 reads TGTGCCTGGAGTCCGGACAGGGGTAGGATGAACACTGAAGCTTTCTTT.

CDR3 DNA sequence: TGTGCCAGCAGTAAAGGGACAGGGAACAATTCACCCCTCCACTTT. It translates to CASSKGTGNNSPLHF. The chain combines TRBV6-5 with TRBJ1-6; 9 bases line up with TRBD1. Per germline, CDR1 MNHEY and CDR2 SVGAGI. After removal of 5 bases from V and 7 bases from J, the junction contained 6 bases not matched to a gene. The CDR3 totals 15 residues.

The gene calls are TRBV5-5 and TRBJ2-1; maybe TRBD2 (7 bases). V was pared by 0 bases and J by 7 bases, with 14 bases between. Germline loops: CDR1 SGHKS, CDR2 YYEKEE (reference sequence). This CDR3 comprises 15 residues. The CDR3 sequence: CASSLAGGYTNEQFF. CDR3 nucleotides: TGTGCCAGCAGCTTGGCGGGGGGCTATACGAATGAGCAGTTCTTC.